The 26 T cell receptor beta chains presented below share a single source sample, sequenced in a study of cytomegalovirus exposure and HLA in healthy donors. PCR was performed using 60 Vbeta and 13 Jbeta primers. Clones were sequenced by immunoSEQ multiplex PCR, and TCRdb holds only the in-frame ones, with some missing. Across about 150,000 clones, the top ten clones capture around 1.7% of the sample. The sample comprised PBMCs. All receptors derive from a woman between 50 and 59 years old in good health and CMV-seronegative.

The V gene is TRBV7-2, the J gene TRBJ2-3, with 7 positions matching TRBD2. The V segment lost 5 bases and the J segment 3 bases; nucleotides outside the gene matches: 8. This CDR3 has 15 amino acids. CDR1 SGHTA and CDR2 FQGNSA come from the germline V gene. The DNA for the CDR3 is TGTGCCAGCAGCAACGACTGGGAGGGTACAGATACGCAGTATTTT. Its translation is CASSNDWEGTDTQYF.

CDR3 region: CASSSSGTGFNEQYF. The CDR3 bases are TGTGCCAGCAGCTCGTCCGGGACAGGGTTCAACGAGCAGTACTTC. The genes are TRBV7-2 and TRBJ2-5, with 9 bases fitting TRBD1. The last part of the DNA fits TRBJ2-7 better; the J call may be wrong. Germline CDR1 reads SGHTA; CDR2 reads FQGNSA. The CDR3 has 15 residues.

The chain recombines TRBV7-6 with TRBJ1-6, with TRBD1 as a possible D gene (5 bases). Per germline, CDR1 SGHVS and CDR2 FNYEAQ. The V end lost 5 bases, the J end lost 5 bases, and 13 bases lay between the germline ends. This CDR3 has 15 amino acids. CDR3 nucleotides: TGTGCCAGCAGCATCAGGGTAGCGGATAATTCACCCCTCCACTTT. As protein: CASSIRVADNSPLHF.

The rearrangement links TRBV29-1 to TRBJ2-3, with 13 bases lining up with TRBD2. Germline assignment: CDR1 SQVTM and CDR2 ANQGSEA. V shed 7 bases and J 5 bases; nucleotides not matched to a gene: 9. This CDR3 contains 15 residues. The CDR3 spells CSGSETSGGLDTQYF. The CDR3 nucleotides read TGCAGCGGATCTGAGACTAGCGGGGGGTTAGATACGCAGTATTTT.

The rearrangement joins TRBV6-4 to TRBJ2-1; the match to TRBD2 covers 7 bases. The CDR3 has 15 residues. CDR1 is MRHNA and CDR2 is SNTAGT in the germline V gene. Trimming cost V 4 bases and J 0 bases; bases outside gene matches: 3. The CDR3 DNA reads TGTGCCAGCAGTGTCCTAGCGGACTCCTACAATGAGCAGTTCTTC. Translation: CASSVLADSYNEQFF.

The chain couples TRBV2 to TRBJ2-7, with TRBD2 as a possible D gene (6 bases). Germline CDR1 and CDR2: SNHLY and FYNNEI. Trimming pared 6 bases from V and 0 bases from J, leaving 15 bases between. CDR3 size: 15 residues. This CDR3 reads CASSSEGQSSYEQYF. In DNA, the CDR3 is TGTGCCAGCAGCTCGGAGGGCCAAAGCTCCTACGAGCAGTACTTC. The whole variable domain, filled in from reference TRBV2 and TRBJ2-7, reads EPEVTQTPSHQVTQMGQEVILRCVPISNHLYFYWYRQILGQKVEFLVSFYNNEISEKSEIFDDQFSVERPDGSNFTLKIRSTKLEDSAMYFCASSSEGQSSYEQYFGPGTRLTVT.

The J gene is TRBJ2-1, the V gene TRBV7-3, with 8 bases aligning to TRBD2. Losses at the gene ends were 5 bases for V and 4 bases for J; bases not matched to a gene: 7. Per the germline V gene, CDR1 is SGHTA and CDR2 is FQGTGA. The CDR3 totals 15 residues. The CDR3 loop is CASSGRLAGYNEQFF. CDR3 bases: TGTGCCAGCAGCGGAAGGTTAGCGGGGTACAATGAGCAGTTCTTC.

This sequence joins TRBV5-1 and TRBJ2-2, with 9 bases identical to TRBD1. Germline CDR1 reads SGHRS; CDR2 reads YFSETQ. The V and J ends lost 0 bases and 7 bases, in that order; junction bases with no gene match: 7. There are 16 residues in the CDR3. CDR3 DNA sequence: TGCGCCAGCAGCTTGGGTGTGGGACAGGGCGGCGGGGAGCTGTTTTTT. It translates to CASSLGVGQGGGELFF.

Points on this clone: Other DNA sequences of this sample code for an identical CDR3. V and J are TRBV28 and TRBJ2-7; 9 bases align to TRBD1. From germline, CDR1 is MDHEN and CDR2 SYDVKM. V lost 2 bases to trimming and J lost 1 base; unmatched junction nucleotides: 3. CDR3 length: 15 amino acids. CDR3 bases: TGTGCCAGCAGTTTACCCGGGACAGGGTCCTACGAGCAGTACTTC. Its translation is CASSLPGTGSYEQYF.

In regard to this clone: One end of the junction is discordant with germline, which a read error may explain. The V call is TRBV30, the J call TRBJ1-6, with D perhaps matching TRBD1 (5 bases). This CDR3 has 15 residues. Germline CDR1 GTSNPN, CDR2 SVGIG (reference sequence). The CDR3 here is CAGSVGSKGNSPLHF. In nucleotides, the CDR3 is TGTGCCGGGAGTGTAGGTAGCAAGGGGAATTCACCCCTCCACTTT.

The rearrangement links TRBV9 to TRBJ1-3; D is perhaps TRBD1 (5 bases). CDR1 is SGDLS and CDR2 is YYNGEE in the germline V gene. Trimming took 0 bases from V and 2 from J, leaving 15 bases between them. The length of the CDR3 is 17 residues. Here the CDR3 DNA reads TGTGCCAGCAGCGTAGAGGTGGGGGGTCTCCCTGGAAACACCATATATTTT. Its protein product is CASSVEVGGLPGNTIYF.

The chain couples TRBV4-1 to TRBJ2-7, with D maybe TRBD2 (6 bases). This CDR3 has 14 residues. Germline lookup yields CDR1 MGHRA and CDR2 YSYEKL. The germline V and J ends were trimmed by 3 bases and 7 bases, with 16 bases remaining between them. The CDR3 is CASSQAWGVREQYF. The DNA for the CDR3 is TGCGCCAGCAGCCAGGCTTGGGGGGTACGAGAGCAGTACTTC.

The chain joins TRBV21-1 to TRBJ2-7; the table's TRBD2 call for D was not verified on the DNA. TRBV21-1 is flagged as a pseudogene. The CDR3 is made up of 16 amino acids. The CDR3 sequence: CASSKVLLAFTYEQYF. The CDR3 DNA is TGTGCCAGCAGCAAAGTCCTACTAGCGTTCACCTACGAGCAGTACTTC.

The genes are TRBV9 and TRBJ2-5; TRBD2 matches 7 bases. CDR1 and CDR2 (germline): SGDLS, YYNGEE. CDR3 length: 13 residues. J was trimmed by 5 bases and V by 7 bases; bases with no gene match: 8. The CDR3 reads CASSAGVVETQYF. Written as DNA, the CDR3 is TGTGCCAGCTCTGCGGGAGTTGTGGAGACCCAGTACTTC.

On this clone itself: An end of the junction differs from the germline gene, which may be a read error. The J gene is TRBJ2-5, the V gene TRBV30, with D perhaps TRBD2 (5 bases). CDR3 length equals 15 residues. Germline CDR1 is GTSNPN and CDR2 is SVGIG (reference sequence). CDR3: CAGSLPGKAQETQYF. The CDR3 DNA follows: TGTGCCGGGAGTCTCCCCGGGAAGGCCCAAGAGACCCAGTACTTC.

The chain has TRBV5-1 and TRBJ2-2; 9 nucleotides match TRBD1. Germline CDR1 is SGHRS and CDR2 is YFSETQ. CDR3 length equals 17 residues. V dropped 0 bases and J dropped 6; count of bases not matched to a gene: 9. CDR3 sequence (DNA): TGCGCCAGCAGCTTGGGGGTCCGGGACAGGGAAGCCGGGGAGCTGTTTTTT. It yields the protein CASSLGVRDREAGELFF. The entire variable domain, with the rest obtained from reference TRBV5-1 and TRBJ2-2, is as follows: KAGVTQTPRYLIKTRGQQVTLSCSPISGHRSVSWYQQTPGQGLQFLFEYFSETQRNKGNFPGRFSGRQFSNSRSEMNVSTLELGDSALYLCASSLGVRDREAGELFFGEGSRLTVL.

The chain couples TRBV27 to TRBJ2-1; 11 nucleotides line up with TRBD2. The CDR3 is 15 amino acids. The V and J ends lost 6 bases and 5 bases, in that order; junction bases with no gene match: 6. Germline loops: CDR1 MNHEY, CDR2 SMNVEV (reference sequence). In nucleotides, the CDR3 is TGTGCCAGCAGCTTGACTAGCGGGATAAACAATGAGCAGTTCTTC. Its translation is CASSLTSGINNEQFF.

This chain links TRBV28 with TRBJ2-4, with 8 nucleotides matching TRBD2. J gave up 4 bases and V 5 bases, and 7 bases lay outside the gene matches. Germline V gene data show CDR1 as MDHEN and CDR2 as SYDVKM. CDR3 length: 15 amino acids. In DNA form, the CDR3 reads TGTGCCAGCAGTATACCGGGACTAGGGAAAAACATTCAGTACTTC. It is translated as CASSIPGLGKNIQYF.

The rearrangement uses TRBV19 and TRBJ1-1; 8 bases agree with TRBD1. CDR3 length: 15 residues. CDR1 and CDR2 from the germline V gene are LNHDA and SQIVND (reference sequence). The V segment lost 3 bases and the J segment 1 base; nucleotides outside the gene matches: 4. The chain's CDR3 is CASSITGTGNTEAFF. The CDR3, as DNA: TGTGCCAGTAGTATCACCGGGACAGGGAACACTGAAGCTTTCTTT.

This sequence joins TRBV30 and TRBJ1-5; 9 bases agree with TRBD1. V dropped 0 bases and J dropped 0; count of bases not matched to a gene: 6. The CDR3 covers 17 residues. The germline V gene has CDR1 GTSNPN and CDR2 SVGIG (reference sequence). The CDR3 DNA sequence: TGTGCCTGGAGTGTACAGGGACAGGGTTATAGCAATCAGCCCCAGCATTTT. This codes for CAWSVQGQGYSNQPQHF.

The CDR3 here is CASSVAASTDTQYF. The CDR3 coding sequence is TGTGCCAGCAGCGTGGCGGCTAGCACAGATACGCAGTATTTT. The chain uses TRBV9 and TRBJ2-3; D ambiguous. The V gene lost 2 bases and the J gene lost 0 bases, with 7 bases spanning the gap. Per the germline V gene, CDR1 is SGDLS and CDR2 is YYNGEE. CDR3 length equals 14 residues.

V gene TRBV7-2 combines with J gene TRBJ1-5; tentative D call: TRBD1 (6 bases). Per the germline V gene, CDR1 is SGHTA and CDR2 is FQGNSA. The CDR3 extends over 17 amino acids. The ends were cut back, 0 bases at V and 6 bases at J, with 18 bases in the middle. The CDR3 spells CASSLASGGGIGQPQHF. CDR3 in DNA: TGTGCCAGCAGCTTAGCGTCGGGAGGGGGGATAGGTCAGCCCCAGCATTTT.

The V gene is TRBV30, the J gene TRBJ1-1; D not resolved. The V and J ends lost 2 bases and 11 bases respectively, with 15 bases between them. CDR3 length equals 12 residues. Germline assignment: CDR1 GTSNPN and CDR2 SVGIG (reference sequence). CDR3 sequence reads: CAWSSNAVMAFF. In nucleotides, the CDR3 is TGTGCCTGGAGTTCGAATGCAGTTATGGCTTTCTTT.

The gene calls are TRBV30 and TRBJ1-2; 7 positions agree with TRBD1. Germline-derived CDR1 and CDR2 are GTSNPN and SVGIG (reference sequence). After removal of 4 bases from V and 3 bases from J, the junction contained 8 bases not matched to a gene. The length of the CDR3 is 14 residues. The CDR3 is CAWTLQGTYYGYTF. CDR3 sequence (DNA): TGTGCCTGGACCCTACAGGGGACCTACTATGGCTACACCTTC.

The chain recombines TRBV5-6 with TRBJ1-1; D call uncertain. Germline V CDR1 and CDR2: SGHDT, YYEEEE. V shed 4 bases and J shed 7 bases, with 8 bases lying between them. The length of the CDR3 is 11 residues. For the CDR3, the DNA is TGTGCCAGCAGCCGAGCCCTTGAAGCTTTCTTT. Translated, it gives CASSRALEAFF.

CDR3 sequence reads: CASTGGQETNTGELFF. CDR3 in DNA: TGTGCCAGCACCGGAGGTCAGGAGACGAACACCGGGGAGCTGTTTTTT. The chain combines TRBV28 with TRBJ2-2, with D possibly matching TRBD2 (5 bases). Germline values: CDR1 MDHEN, CDR2 SYDVKM. V lost 7 bases to trimming and J lost 0 bases, with 15 bases between them. This CDR3 comprises 16 residues.